These T cell receptor beta chains were read from a single sample in a study of blood T cells in healthy people across ages. TCRdb analysed the 5' RACE reads with MiXCR anew, one entry per CDR3 protein. The sample shows some 560,000 distinct CDR3 sequences, about a quarter of them seen only once. The same specimen was also included in a second study, on T cells of mothers and their children.

Sequenced: blood. The receptors stem from a boy younger than 10 in good health. Each CDR3 is given with its conserved first and last residue.

TRBV6-5	TRBJ1-5	CASSSSRQGGQPQHF
TRBV5-1	TRBJ1-1	CASSLATGGGTEAFF
TRBV15	TRBJ2-3	CATSRGFQNTDTQYF
TRBV7-8	TRBJ2-1	CASSLDPGLAGSTYNEQFF
TRBV7-7	TRBJ2-4	CASSLVGLGAKNIQYF
TRBV12-5	TRBJ2-5	CASARGAFGQETQYF
TRBV10-3	TRBJ2-5	CASGTGGKETQYF
TRBV20-1	NA	CSASTDNEQFF
TRBV19	TRBJ2-2	CASSIVGATGELFF
TRBV7-2	TRBJ2-7	CASSGGTSGIYEQYF
TRBV12-3/TRBV12-4	NA	CASTPSRGSPYEQYF
TRBV15	TRBJ1-1	CATSRVGGTNTEAFF
TRBV12-3/TRBV12-4	TRBJ1-4	CASSLRGLTNEKLFF
TRBV20-1	TRBJ2-3	CSAPPASGGRDTQYF
TRBV28	TRBJ2-6	CASTGSGANVLTF
TRBV20-1	TRBJ2-5	CSVEWGETQYF
TRBV5-5	TRBJ2-7	CASGPTGIGYEQYF
TRBV6-2/TRBV6-3	TRBJ1-6	CASSTYRGRGRGLNSPLHF
TRBV12-3/TRBV12-4	TRBJ1-5	CASTTQGGISNQPQHF
TRBV27	TRBJ2-1	CASSRLAGGPSEQFF
TRBV27	TRBJ1-4	CACSFLGSGEKLFF
TRBV12-3/TRBV12-4	TRBJ2-5	CASSDTSRETQYF
TRBV6-1	TRBJ2-7	CASSGLAGDPYEQYF
TRBV5-1	TRBJ1-6	CASSLVGGDNSPLHF
TRBV4-1	NA	CASSQDAGGPPNEQFF
TRBV29-1	TRBJ2-3	CSVERGSPGTDTQYF
TRBV20-1	TRBJ2-4	CSAIAGLAKNIQYF
TRBV10-3	TRBJ1-2	CAIGEMGNYGYTF
TRBV20-1	TRBJ2-7	CSARRTGSSYEQYF
TRBV6-1	TRBJ2-1	CASSEFGEQFF
TRBV5-1	TRBJ2-1	CASSSRQGDYNEQFF
TRBV19	TRBJ2-5	CASRANSGQGRETQYF
TRBV30	TRBJ1-2	CAWKGLQEDGGGYTF
TRBV4-1	TRBJ1-4	CASSQKLVQEPTNEKLFF
TRBV20-1	TRBJ2-5	CSARDARNLYQETQYF
TRBV4-3	TRBJ2-1	CASSQESGVEQFF
TRBV9	TRBJ2-3	CAGSVVPSLETTDTQYF
TRBV7-6	TRBJ2-2	CASSLVSTASPGELFF
TRBV27	TRBJ1-5	CASGRQGSNQPQHF
TRBV12-3/TRBV12-4	TRBJ1-1	CASSSSPDSPEAFF